Shown below are 25 T cell receptor beta chains from a single sample sequenced in a study of blood T cells in healthy people across ages. For the second PCR, which ran for roughly 7 to 11 cycles, a sample-barcoded 5' primer and a J-beta primer mix were used. Via MiXCR, TCRdb re-called the 5' RACE reads, giving one row per CDR3 protein. The table has around 870,000 distinct CDR3 sequences, 29% seen once. The sequenced sample consisted of blood. These receptor sequences come from a woman aged 80 or over in good health.

The table lists this clonotype with many counts. The chain has TRBV7-2 and TRBJ2-5, with a possible D match to TRBD1 (5 bases). V lost 4 bases, J lost 4 bases, and 13 bases lay in between. Germline V gene lookup returns CDR1 SGHTA and CDR2 FQGNSA. The CDR3 consists of 14 residues. The CDR3 loop reads CASSYWGPGETQYF. CDR3 DNA: TGTGCCAGCAGCTATTGGGGCCCGGGAGAGACCCAGTACTTC.

This clonotype was seen a few times. CDR3 coding DNA: TGCGCCAGCAGCTTGGGGCAGTGGGATAATGAAAAACTGTTTTTT. It specifies CASSLGQWDNEKLFF. The chain couples TRBV5-1 to TRBJ1-4; D gene uncertain. V lost 0 bases, J lost 4 bases, and 10 bases lay in between. Germline V gene lookup returns CDR1 SGHRS and CDR2 YFSETQ. This CDR3 comprises 15 residues.

This clonotype was observed many times. V gene TRBV7-9 combines with J gene TRBJ2-1; TRBD2 matches 10 bases. The CDR3 spans 16 residues. Germline loops: CDR1 SEHNR, CDR2 FQNEAQ (reference sequence). Losses at the gene ends were 5 bases for V and 8 bases for J; bases not matched to a gene: 12. In DNA, the CDR3 is TGTGCCAGCAGCCCGAGGACTAGCGGATTTTTCGATGAGCAGTTCTTC. Translating it yields CASSPRTSGFFDEQFF.

The J gene is TRBJ2-2, the V gene TRBV20-1, with 7 bases lining up with TRBD1. The germline gives CDR1 DFQATT, CDR2 SNEGSKA (reference sequence). This CDR3 comprises 13 residues. The V gene end was trimmed by 3 bases and the J gene end by 6 bases; junction bases not matched to a gene: 4. Here the CDR3 reads CSARDRTPGELFF. In DNA form, the CDR3 reads TGCAGTGCTAGGGACAGGACCCCCGGGGAGCTGTTTTTT.

Turning to this clonotype: A much larger clone lies a single base off, so this may be a read error. This sequence joins TRBV7-9 and TRBJ1-4; D remains unclear. CDR1 and CDR2 (germline): SEHNR, FQNEAQ (reference sequence). This CDR3 has 15 amino acids. The CDR3 here is CASSSPGGQNEKRFF. In nucleotides, the CDR3 is TGTGCCAGCAGCTCCCCCGGTGGGCAGAATGAAAAACGGTTTTTT.

With respect to this clonotype: This could be a read error, since a much larger clone is one nucleotide away. V gene TRBV12-3 or TRBV12-4 combines with J gene TRBJ2-3; 8 positions agree with TRBD2. The CDR3 sequence is 15 residues long. The CDR3 spells CASSPSGGAADTRYF. CDR3 coding DNA: TGTGCCAGCAGTCCATCCGGGGGGGCCGCAGATACGCGGTATTTT.

The rearrangement joins TRBV20-1 to TRBJ1-6; 12 nucleotides line up with TRBD1. With 0 bases clipped from V and 9 bases from J, the junction kept 12 bases outside the gene matches. The CDR3 runs to 18 residues. Germline CDR1 and CDR2: DFQATT and SNEGSKA (reference sequence). The CDR3 DNA reads as TGCAGTGCTAGAGATCTGTGGGGACAGGGGGCTAAGGGTTCACCCCTCCACTTT. It specifies CSARDLWGQGAKGSPLHF.

This clonotype was counted a few times. The genes are TRBV28 and TRBJ1-2; 8 nucleotides align to TRBD1. CDR1 is MDHEN, CDR2 SYDVKM, per germline. The V gene end was trimmed by 4 bases and the J gene end by 0 bases; junction bases not matched to a gene: 7. The CDR3 spans 16 residues. The CDR3 spells CASSSAGGASNYGYTF. The CDR3 DNA reads as TGTGCCAGCAGTTCGGCAGGGGGCGCTTCTAACTATGGCTACACCTTC.

This clonotype was seen at least ten times. The chain recombines TRBV20-1 with TRBJ2-7; D ambiguous. This CDR3 comprises 15 residues. CDR1 and CDR2 from the germline V gene are DFQATT and SNEGSKA (reference sequence). V was cut by 4 bases and J by 2 bases, with 18 bases left in between. The CDR3 coding sequence is TGCAGTGCTAAACGTTCGGGTTACACAGCCTACGAGCAGTACTTC. Its protein product is CSAKRSGYTAYEQYF.

This clonotype has at least ten counts. This rearrangement joins TRBV7-2 to TRBJ1-4, with D unresolved. This CDR3 spans 13 amino acids. V dropped 2 bases and J dropped 8 bases, with 9 bases sitting between them. Looked up from germline, CDR1 is SGHTA and CDR2 is FQGNSA. Here the CDR3 reads CASSLRQNEKLFF. Here the CDR3 DNA reads TGTGCCAGCAGCTTACGACAAAACGAAAAACTGTTTTTT.

This sequence joins TRBV7-2 and TRBJ1-6, with TRBD1 matching over 10 bases. Trimming cost V 4 bases and J 9 bases; bases outside gene matches: 9. Germline CDR1 and CDR2: SGHTA and FQGNSA. The CDR3 has 16 amino acids. CDR3 in amino acids: CASSSHRTGGTSPLHF. The CDR3 DNA is TGTGCCAGCAGCTCCCATAGGACAGGGGGGACTTCACCCCTCCACTTT.

In its sample, this clonotype was seen a few times. The chain carries TRBV5-1 and TRBJ2-6, with 7 bases lining up with TRBD1. V shed 0 bases and J 0 bases; nucleotides not matched to a gene: 9. The germline V gene has CDR1 SGHRS and CDR2 YFSETQ. The CDR3 spans 19 residues. This CDR3 is CASSLARDSDSSGANVLTF. In nucleotides, the CDR3 is TGCGCCAGCAGCTTGGCCCGGGACAGTGATAGCTCTGGGGCCAACGTCCTGACTTTC.

The count of this clonotype is one. This chain joins TRBV7-2 and TRBJ1-2; 10 positions match TRBD1. Germline CDR1 is SGHTA and CDR2 is FQGNSA. This CDR3 comprises 17 residues. The V gene end was trimmed by 3 bases and the J gene end by 0 bases; junction bases not matched to a gene: 7. In DNA, the CDR3 is TGTGCCAGCAGCTTGACAGGGGGCGCGAAAGCTAACTATGGCTACACCTTC. This encodes CASSLTGGAKANYGYTF. Full variable domain (outside the CDR3, taken from reference TRBV7-2 and TRBJ1-2): GAGVSQSPSNKVTEKGKDVELRCDPISGHTALYWYRQSLGQGLEFLIYFQGNSAPDKSGLPSDRFSAERTGGSVSTLTIQRTQQEDSAVYLCASSLTGGAKANYGYTFGSGTRLTVV.

This clonotype was found a few times. The chain joins TRBV4-3 to TRBJ1-5, with D maybe TRBD1 (5 bases). V was clipped by 1 base and J by 9 bases, with 16 bases between them. The CDR3 totals 15 residues. Germline loops: CDR1 LGHNA, CDR2 YSLEER. The CDR3 DNA reads TGCGCCAGCAGCCAAGTACTCGGGGAGGGGTGGCCCCAGCATTTT. This translates into CASSQVLGEGWPQHF.

The J gene is TRBJ2-2, the V gene TRBV7-9, with D tentatively TRBD2 (6 bases). CDR1 SEHNR and CDR2 FQNEAQ come from the germline V gene (reference sequence). This CDR3 comprises 13 residues. V was clipped by 8 bases and J by 9 bases, with 16 bases between them. In DNA form, the CDR3 reads TGTGCCAGCTCCGGGACTGCTCTCCGGGAGCTGTTTTTT. Its translation is CASSGTALRELFF.

This chain links TRBV3-1 with TRBJ1-5; D call uncertain. The CDR3 covers 13 residues. The V end was cut by 0 bases, the J end by 6 bases, with 6 bases between. In germline, CDR1 is LGHDT, CDR2 YNNKEL (reference sequence). The CDR3 protein is CASSQEGIQPQHF. CDR3 bases: TGTGCCAGCAGCCAAGAAGGGATTCAGCCCCAGCATTTT.

The chain combines TRBV28 with TRBJ1-2, with D perhaps TRBD1 (6 bases). The length of the CDR3 is 16 residues. Trimming pared 4 bases from V and 4 bases from J, leaving 19 bases between. The germline gives CDR1 MDHEN, CDR2 SYDVKM. In DNA, the CDR3 is TGTGCCAGCAGTTCCCCCCGGACAGCTCCCTCCTATGGCTACACCTTC. Its protein product is CASSSPRTAPSYGYTF.

This rearrangement joins TRBV28 to TRBJ2-1, with D perhaps assigned TRBD1 or TRBD2 (5 bases each). Germline V gene data show CDR1 as MDHEN and CDR2 as SYDVKM. Deletions cut 6 bases from V and 3 bases from J, with 15 bases between. The CDR3 has 15 amino acids. The CDR3 DNA reads TGTGCCAGCAGACCTCGGGACCTCCGCTACAATGAGCAGTTCTTC. The encoded protein is CASRPRDLRYNEQFF. Together with reference TRBV28 and TRBJ2-1, the CDR3 gives the full variable domain: DVKVTQSSRYLVKRTGEKVFLECVQDMDHENMFWYRQDPGLGLRLIYFSYDVKMKEKGDIPEGYSVSREKKERFSLILESASTNQTSMYLCASRPRDLRYNEQFFGPGTRLTVL.

Note on this clonotype: Given a much more abundant clone one base away, this may be a read error. The chain carries TRBV7-2 and TRBJ2-3; 14 bases line up with TRBD2. This CDR3 comprises 15 residues. From germline, CDR1 is SGHTA and CDR2 FQGNSA. In nucleotides, the CDR3 is TGTGTCAGCAGCTCGACTAGCGGGGGGGCGGGTACGCAGTATTTT. Its protein product is CVSSSTSGGAGTQYF.

This clonotype was picked up a small number of times. The rearrangement links TRBV7-2 to TRBJ2-3; D possibly matches TRBD1 or TRBD2 (5 bases each). Germline CDR1 and CDR2: SGHTA and FQGNSA. CDR3 length equals 14 residues. The germline V and J ends were trimmed by 8 bases and 4 bases, with 16 bases remaining between them. This chain's CDR3 is CASAGSTRPDTQYF. CDR3 DNA: TGTGCCAGCGCAGGGAGCACACGTCCAGATACGCAGTATTTT.

In this sample, this clonotype turned up many times. The chain carries TRBV7-9 and TRBJ2-7; perhaps TRBD1 as D (5 bases). From germline, CDR1 is SEHNR and CDR2 FQNEAQ (reference sequence). CDR3 size: 11 residues. Trimming cost V 8 bases and J 4 bases, with 9 bases left between them. The CDR3 reads CASSDMYEQYF. The CDR3 nucleotides read TGTGCCAGCTCGGACATGTACGAGCAGTACTTC.

As concerns this clonotype: Possible read error: a much larger clone is one base away. The rearrangement joins TRBV7-6 to TRBJ2-7, with TRBD1 matching over 7 bases. The CDR3 consists of 16 residues. Germline V gene data show CDR1 as SGHVS and CDR2 as FNYEAQ. The ends lost 4 bases at V and 0 bases at J; junction bases unmatched: 9. CDR3 protein: CASSSGPRQGSYEQYF. Written as DNA, the CDR3 is TGTGCCAGCAGCTCCGGGCCGAGACAGGGCTCCTACGAGCAGTACTTC. The full variable domain, its missing parts supplied by reference TRBV7-6 and TRBJ2-7, is GAGVSQSPRYKVTKRGQDVALRCDPISGHVSLYWYRQALGQGPEFLTYFNYEAQQDKSGLPNDRFSAERPEGSISTLTIQRTEQRDSAMYRCASSSGPRQGSYEQYFGPGTRLTVT.

CDR3 sequence: CASSPQGDYNEQFF. In DNA, the CDR3 is TGTGCCAGCAGCCCCCAGGGAGACTACAATGAGCAGTTCTTC. V and J are TRBV7-9 and TRBJ2-1; D is perhaps TRBD1 or TRBD2 (5 bases each). Trimming took off 5 bases at V and 3 bases at J, with 11 bases between the two ends. Germline CDR1 SEHNR, CDR2 FQNEAQ (reference sequence). This CDR3 region has 14 residues. The whole variable domain, remainder taken from reference TRBV7-9 and TRBJ2-1, is DTGVSQNPRHKITKRGQNVTFRCDPISEHNRLYWYRQTLGQGPEFLTYFQNEAQLEKSRLLSDRFSAERPKGSFSTLEIQRTEQGDSAMYLCASSPQGDYNEQFFGPGTRLTVL.

V usage is TRBV5-1 and J usage is TRBJ1-3; the D gene is possibly TRBD1 (6 bases). In germline, CDR1 is SGHRS, CDR2 YFSETQ. The V gene lost 4 bases and the J gene lost 0 bases, with 11 bases spanning the gap. This CDR3 is built from 15 residues. CDR3 coding DNA: TGCGCCAGCAGCACCCAGGGGAGCTCTGGAAACACCATATATTTT. Its protein product is CASSTQGSSGNTIYF.

This clonotype was seen repeatedly, ten times or more. The chain couples TRBV12-3 or TRBV12-4 to TRBJ1-2; the D gene is possibly TRBD1 (5 bases). V lost 7 bases, J lost 4 bases, and 16 bases lay in between. The CDR3 sequence is 14 residues long. The CDR3 loop is CASTSGEGSYGYTF. CDR3 nucleotides: TGTGCCAGCACCTCGGGGGAGGGAAGCTATGGCTACACCTTC.